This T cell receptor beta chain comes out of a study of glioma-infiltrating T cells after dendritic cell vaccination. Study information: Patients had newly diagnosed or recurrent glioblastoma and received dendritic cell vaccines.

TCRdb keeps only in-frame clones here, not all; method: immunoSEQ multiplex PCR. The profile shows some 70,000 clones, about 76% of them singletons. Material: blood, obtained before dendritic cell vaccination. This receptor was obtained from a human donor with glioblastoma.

The CDR3 region has the DNA TGTGCCAGCAACTACGGGCAGGGGGCTACAGATACGCAGTATTTT. As protein: CASNYGQGATDTQYF. The J gene is TRBJ2-3, the V gene TRBV7-8; 8 positions match TRBD1. This CDR3 is 15 amino acids long. Germline CDR1 is SGHVS and CDR2 is FQNEAQ. The trim removed 7 bases at V and 3 bases at J, leaving 9 bases unmatched.